This T cell receptor (beta chain) was retrieved from a study of T-cell reconstitution after alpha-beta-depleted transplantation in children. Germline V gene data show CDR1 as PRHDT and CDR2 as FYEKMQ (reference sequence). Trimming cost V 9 bases and J 1 base; bases outside gene matches: 3. This CDR3 comprises 14 residues. The table lists this clonotype with a few counts. Researchers prepared the TCRbeta library using unique molecular identifiers, the study reports. Each CDR3 protein is one row after TCRdb ran MiXCR on the PCR reads. In the table there are approximately 350,000 distinct CDR3 sequences, about 9.4% of which are singletons.

The sequenced sample was PBMCs from the stem cell graft donor, obtained from the stem cell graft. This receptor was taken from a human donor who donated a stem cell graft to a child with acute lymphoblastic leukemia. The chain combines TRBV13 with TRBJ2-6, with 7 bases fitting TRBD2. CDR3 region: CASGGESGANVLTF. For the CDR3, the DNA is TGTGCCAGTGGGGGGGAGTCTGGGGCCAACGTCCTGACTTTC.